The 3 T cell receptor beta chains below come from one sample, sequenced in a study of cytomegalovirus exposure and HLA in healthy donors. Use of 60 Vbeta and 13 Jbeta primers characterized the PCR. Assay used: immunoSEQ multiplex PCR; TCRdb lists only in-frame clones, some missing. This sample has roughly 220,000 clones, with roughly 80% found just once. Sequenced: PBMCs. These receptors originate from a man aged 45-65 years in good health and CMV-seronegative.

This clone was seen a single time. The rearrangement uses TRBV28 and TRBJ2-1; 14 bases are shared with TRBD2. The germline V gene has CDR1 MDHEN and CDR2 SYDVKM. The V and J ends lost 1 base and 9 bases, in that order; junction bases with no gene match: 2. This CDR3 is built from 15 residues. CDR3 in DNA: TGTGCCAGCAGTTTATTTGGACTAGCGGGAGGTGAGCAGTTCTTC. It yields the protein CASSLFGLAGGEQFF. The variable domain in full, with the rest retrieved from reference TRBV28 and TRBJ2-1, is DVKVTQSSRYLVKRTGEKVFLECVQDMDHENMFWYRQDPGLGLRLIYFSYDVKMKEKGDIPEGYSVSREKKERFSLILESASTNQTSMYLCASSLFGLAGGEQFFGPGTRLTVL.

The chain carries TRBV5-1 and TRBJ1-5; TRBD1 is a possible D gene (6 bases). This CDR3 is 14 amino acids long. Germline V lookup: CDR1 SGHRS, CDR2 YFSETQ. Trimming stripped 0 bases from V and 5 bases from J, with 9 bases between. DNA for the CDR3: TGCGCCAGCAGCTTGGAGGGGGGGGATCAGCCCCAGCATTTT. It translates to CASSLEGGDQPQHF.

The genes are TRBV5-5 and TRBJ2-2, with 11 positions matching TRBD2. CDR3 size: 16 residues. CDR1 SGHKS and CDR2 YYEKEE come from the germline V gene (reference sequence). The V gene end was trimmed by 4 bases and the J gene end by 2 bases; junction bases not matched to a gene: 4. The CDR3 nucleotides are TGTGCCAGCAGCCCTGGACTAGCGGGTAACACCGGGGAGCTGTTTTTT. Translated: CASSPGLAGNTGELFF.